The 17 T cell receptor beta chains presented below share a single source sample, sequenced in a study of cytomegalovirus exposure and HLA in healthy donors. Both 60 Vbeta primers and 13 Jbeta primers went into the PCR. Assay: immunoSEQ multiplex PCR; the TCRdb copy retains only in-frame clones and omits some. The sample consists of 120,000 or so clones, under 85% of them appearing once. Sequencing used PBMCs. These receptor sequences come from a woman in her fifties or sixties in good health and CMV-seropositive.

This chain links TRBV19 with TRBJ2-5; TRBD1 matches at 10 bases. Germline V gene sequence: CDR1 LNHDA, CDR2 SQIVND (reference sequence). V dropped 5 bases and J dropped 8; count of bases not matched to a gene: 5. The CDR3 consists of 13 residues. The CDR3 coding sequence is TGTGCCAGTAGTTTCCGGGACAGGGGAACCCAGTACTTC. Translating gives CASSFRDRGTQYF. The full variable domain, its missing parts supplied by reference TRBV19 and TRBJ2-5, is DGGITQSPKYLFRKEGQNVTLSCEQNLNHDAMYWYRQDPGQGLRLIYYSQIVNDFQKGDIAEGYSVSREKKESFPLTVTSAQKNPTAFYLCASSFRDRGTQYFGPGTRLLVL.

The chain joins TRBV29-1 to TRBJ2-7; D is perhaps TRBD2 (5 bases). This CDR3 spans 17 amino acids. The germline CDR1 and CDR2 sequences are SQVTM and ANQGSEA. The V end lost 4 bases, the J end lost 0 bases, and 22 bases lay between the germline ends. As DNA, the CDR3 is TGCAGCGTTGTATATCCAGGCATTAATGACTACTCCTACGAGCAGTACTTC. Amino acids: CSVVYPGINDYSYEQYF.

The gene calls are TRBV15 and TRBJ2-3; the D gene is possibly TRBD2 (6 bases). Germline assignment: CDR1 LNHNV and CDR2 YYDKDF (reference sequence). CDR3 length equals 16 residues. V lost 5 bases, J lost 6 bases, and 21 bases lay in between. CDR3 sequence: CATSPRGLRVGDTQYF. CDR3 nucleotides: TGTGCCACCAGCCCACGGGGACTGCGGGTGGGGGATACGCAGTATTTT.

The chain employs TRBV6-5 and TRBJ2-5; D possibly corresponds to TRBD2 (5 bases). The J call may be incorrect, as the DNA end agrees better with TRBJ2-7. Looked up from germline, CDR1 is MNHEY and CDR2 is SVGAGI. The CDR3 spans 15 residues. The CDR3 is CASSSSGLAAYEQYF. For the CDR3, the DNA is TGTGCCAGCAGTTCCTCCGGACTCGCAGCCTACGAGCAGTACTTC.

V is TRBV5-1 and J is TRBJ2-2; possibly TRBD2 for D (6 bases). CDR1 is SGHRS, CDR2 YFSETQ, per germline. The CDR3 extends over 17 amino acids. Trimming removed 4 bases at V and 7 bases at J, with 23 bases between. The CDR3, as DNA: TGCGCCAGCAGCAAAACGACCATGGCGGGAACTTTCGGGGAGCTGTTTTTT. Its translation: CASSKTTMAGTFGELFF.

The chain has TRBV5-1 and TRBJ2-7; possibly TRBD1 for D (5 bases). Germline V gene sequence: CDR1 SGHRS, CDR2 YFSETQ. V was trimmed by 3 bases and J by 0 bases, leaving 19 bases between them. This CDR3 comprises 17 residues. In nucleotides, the CDR3 is TGCGCCAGCAGCTGGGGCCGAATTCCGGACCTCTCCTACGAGCAGTACTTC. Its translation is CASSWGRIPDLSYEQYF.

V is TRBV30 and J is TRBJ2-1; TRBD2 matches at 8 bases. The V and J ends lost 6 bases and 0 bases, in that order; junction bases with no gene match: 7. The length of the CDR3 is 15 residues. Per the germline V gene, CDR1 is GTSNPN and CDR2 is SVGIG (reference sequence). CDR3 DNA: TGTGCCTGCCCGGGGGGGGGCCTCTCCTACAATGAGCAGTTCTTC. Translated: CACPGGGLSYNEQFF.

CDR3 residues: CASSVGIGQASSYNEQFF. As DNA, the CDR3 is TGTGCCAGCAGCGTAGGAATTGGACAGGCTTCCTCCTACAATGAGCAGTTCTTC. The gene calls are TRBV9 and TRBJ2-1; 7 bases align to TRBD1. The CDR3 consists of 18 residues. The germline CDR1 and CDR2 sequences are SGDLS and YYNGEE. After removal of 0 bases from V and 0 bases from J, the junction contained 9 bases not matched to a gene.

This chain joins TRBV19 and TRBJ1-2; tentative D call: TRBD1 (5 bases). Trimming left V 3 bases short and J 5 bases short, with 19 bases between. Germline V gives CDR1 LNHDA, CDR2 SQIVND (reference sequence). The CDR3 covers 16 residues. CDR3 sequence reads: CASSIPGRPGGYGYTF. The CDR3 nucleotides are TGTGCCAGTAGTATCCCAGGGCGGCCCGGAGGGTATGGCTACACCTTC.

The rearrangement uses TRBV6-1 and TRBJ2-7; 8 bases align to TRBD1. V shed 5 bases, J shed 1 base, and the junction held 4 bases outside the gene matches. Germline V CDR1 and CDR2: MNHNS, SASEGT. The CDR3 runs to 14 residues. CDR3 sequence reads: CASSTGGKSYEQYF. CDR3 nucleotides: TGTGCCAGCAGTACAGGGGGGAAATCCTACGAGCAGTACTTC.

V and J are TRBV7-8 and TRBJ1-5; the D is unclear. The ends were cut back, 5 bases at V and 4 bases at J, with 18 bases in the middle. The CDR3 is 16 residues long. Germline loops: CDR1 SGHVS, CDR2 FQNEAQ. CDR3: CASSGIDEGPNQPQHF. The CDR3 DNA follows: TGTGCCAGCAGCGGCATAGATGAGGGCCCGAATCAGCCCCAGCATTTT.

This clone came up a few times. The chain combines TRBV18 with TRBJ2-3; 8 nucleotides line up with TRBD2. V gave up 0 bases and J gave up 5 bases; unmatched junction bases: 10. The CDR3 consists of 17 residues. Germline V gene lookup returns CDR1 KGHSH and CDR2 LQKENI. The CDR3 reads CASSPPLASGRGDTQYF. The CDR3 DNA reads as TGTGCCAGCTCACCACCGTTGGCTAGCGGGCGGGGAGATACGCAGTATTTT.

This clone was recorded a few times. V gene TRBV11-2 combines with J gene TRBJ1-2, with TRBD1 matching over 10 bases. There are 14 residues in the CDR3. Germline CDR1 reads SGHAT; CDR2 reads FQNNGV. Trimming at V came to 5 bases and at J to 8 bases, leaving 8 bases not matched to a gene. Here the CDR3 reads CASSEDRGPRGYTF. CDR3 coding DNA: TGTGCCAGCAGCGAAGACAGGGGGCCACGCGGCTACACCTTC.

The CDR3 DNA reads as TGTGCCAGCAGCCCCCGGGGGGAGTGGGGCTACACCTTC. Translating it yields CASSPRGEWGYTF. This rearrangement joins TRBV4-2 to TRBJ1-2; maybe TRBD1 (5 bases). Trimming took off 4 bases at V and 8 bases at J, with 14 bases between the two ends. The germline CDR1 and CDR2 sequences are LGHNA and YNFKEQ. The CDR3 has 13 amino acids.

The V and J genes are TRBV11-1 and TRBJ2-7; 8 nucleotides agree with TRBD1. The CDR3 loop spans 12 amino acids. Germline CDR1 reads SGHAT; CDR2 reads FQDESV (reference sequence). The V and J ends lost 6 bases and 5 bases, in that order; junction bases with no gene match: 3. The CDR3 loop reads CASSTDRDEQYF. The CDR3 region has the DNA TGTGCCAGCAGTACGGACAGGGACGAGCAGTACTTC.

The V gene is TRBV5-1, the J gene TRBJ2-2; TRBD2 is a possible D gene (6 bases). The CDR3 has 15 amino acids. Germline loops: CDR1 SGHRS, CDR2 YFSETQ. Trimming removed 4 bases at V and 0 bases at J, with 10 bases between. The CDR3 protein is CASSRSGANTGELFF. CDR3 coding DNA: TGCGCCAGCAGCCGTAGCGGAGCGAACACCGGGGAGCTGTTTTTT.

The chain combines TRBV7-9 with TRBJ2-1, with a tentative D call TRBD2 (5 bases). Trimming took off 4 bases at V and 7 bases at J, with 8 bases between the two ends. In germline, CDR1 is SEHNR, CDR2 FQNEAQ (reference sequence). The CDR3 runs to 12 residues. CDR3 nucleotides: TGTGCCAGCAGCTCACTAGGGAATGAGCAGTTCTTC. Residues: CASSSLGNEQFF.